This T cell receptor beta chain is from a study of OX40 agonist ivuxolimab in advanced cancers. Study summary: With a range of roughly 23 to 90, age averaged about 58 years, and 75% to 90% were male. Allowance was made for prior anti-PD-1, anti-PD-L1 or anti-CTLA-4 therapy, and approximately 41% had some.

Repertoires were generated with immunoSEQ multiplex PCR, while TCRdb's copy carries only in-frame clones and drops some. The sample comprises over 75,000 clones, about 90% of which are singletons, and 8.7% rests with the top ten. The V and J ends lost 2 bases and 0 bases, in that order; junction bases with no gene match: 9. This CDR3 has 18 amino acids. CDR1 is SGHAT and CDR2 is FQNNGV in the germline V gene. This chain uses TRBV11-2 with TRBJ1-4, with 7 bases identical to TRBD1. Source: CD4+ or CD8+ T cells sorted from blood, taken in a trial of the OX40 agonist ivuxolimab. This TCR came from an adult with an advanced solid tumor such as melanoma, head and neck, liver or kidney cancer. The CDR3 reads CASSLRGRLGATNEKLFF. CDR3 nucleotide sequence: TGTGCCAGCAGCTTAAGGGGGCGACTAGGCGCAACTAATGAAAAACTGTTTTTT.